This T cell receptor (beta chain) emerged from a study of blood T cell repertoires in COVID-19. On the study more broadly: COVID-19 samples, acute and convalescent, were from the United States, Italy and Spain.

The germline V gene encodes CDR1 SNHLY and CDR2 FYNNEI. CDR3 length: 18 residues. V was pared by 7 bases and J by 3 bases, with 28 bases between. Profiled with immunoSEQ multiplex PCR; TCRdb holds only in-frame clones, not every one. The table lists about 240,000 clones, 83% of them singletons. The J gene is TRBJ2-7, the V gene TRBV2; D is possibly TRBD2 (9 bases). What was sequenced was peripheral blood. This receptor was obtained from a human donor in a cohort sampled during active COVID-19. This CDR3 is CASNRQGSTSGSVYEQYF. CDR3 in DNA: TGTGCCAGCAATCGACAGGGGTCGACTAGCGGCAGCGTCTACGAGCAGTACTTC.